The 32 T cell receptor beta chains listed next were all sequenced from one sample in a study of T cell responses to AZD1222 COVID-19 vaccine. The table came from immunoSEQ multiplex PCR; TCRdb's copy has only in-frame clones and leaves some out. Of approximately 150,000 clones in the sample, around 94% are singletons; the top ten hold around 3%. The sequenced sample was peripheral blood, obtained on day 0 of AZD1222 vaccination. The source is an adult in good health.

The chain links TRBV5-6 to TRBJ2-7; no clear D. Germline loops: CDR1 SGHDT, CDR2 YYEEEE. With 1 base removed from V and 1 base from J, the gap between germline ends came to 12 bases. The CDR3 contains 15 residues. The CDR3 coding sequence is TGTGCCAGCAGCTTGAACATTGAGGATTCCTACGAGCAGTACTTC. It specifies CASSLNIEDSYEQYF.

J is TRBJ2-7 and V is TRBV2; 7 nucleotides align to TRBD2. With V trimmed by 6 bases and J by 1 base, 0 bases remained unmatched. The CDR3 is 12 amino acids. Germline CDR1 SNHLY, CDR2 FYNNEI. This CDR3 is CASSGGSYEQYF. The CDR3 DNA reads TGTGCCAGCAGCGGGGGGTCCTACGAGCAGTACTTC. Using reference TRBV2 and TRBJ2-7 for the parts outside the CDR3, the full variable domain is EPEVTQTPSHQVTQMGQEVILRCVPISNHLYFYWYRQILGQKVEFLVSFYNNEISEKSEIFDDQFSVERPDGSNFTLKIRSTKLEDSAMYFCASSGGSYEQYFGPGTRLTVT.

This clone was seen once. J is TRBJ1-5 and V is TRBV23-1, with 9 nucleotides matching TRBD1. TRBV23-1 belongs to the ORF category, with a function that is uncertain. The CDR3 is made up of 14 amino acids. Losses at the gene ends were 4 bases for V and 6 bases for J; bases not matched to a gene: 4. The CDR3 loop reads CASSRGQGLQPQHF. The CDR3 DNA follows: TGCGCCAGCAGTCGGGGACAGGGACTTCAGCCCCAGCATTTT.

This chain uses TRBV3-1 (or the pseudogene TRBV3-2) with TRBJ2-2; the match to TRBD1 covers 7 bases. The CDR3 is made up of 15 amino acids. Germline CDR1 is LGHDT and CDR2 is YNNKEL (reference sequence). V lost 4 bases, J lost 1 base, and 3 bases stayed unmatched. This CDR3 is CASSLRQGNTGELFF. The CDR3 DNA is TGTGCCAGCAGCCTCCGACAGGGGAACACCGGGGAGCTGTTTTTT.

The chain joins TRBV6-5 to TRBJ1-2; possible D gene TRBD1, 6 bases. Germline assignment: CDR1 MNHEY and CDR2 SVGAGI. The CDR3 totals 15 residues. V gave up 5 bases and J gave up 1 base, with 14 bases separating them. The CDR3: CASSLLQGINYGYTF. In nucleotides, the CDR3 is TGTGCCAGCAGTCTCCTTCAGGGGATTAACTATGGCTACACCTTC.

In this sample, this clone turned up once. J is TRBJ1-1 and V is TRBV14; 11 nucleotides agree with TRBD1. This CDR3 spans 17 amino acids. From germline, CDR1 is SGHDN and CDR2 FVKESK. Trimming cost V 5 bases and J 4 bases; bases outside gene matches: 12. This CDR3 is CASSYFRGTGGSTEAFF. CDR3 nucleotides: TGTGCCAGCAGCTACTTCCGAGGGACAGGGGGAAGCACTGAAGCTTTCTTT. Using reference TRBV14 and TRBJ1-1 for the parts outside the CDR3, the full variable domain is EAGVTQFPSHSVIEKGQTVTLRCDPISGHDNLYWYRRVMGKEIKFLLHFVKESKQDESGMPNNRFLAERTGGTYSTLKVQPAELEDSGVYFCASSYFRGTGGSTEAFFGQGTRLTVV.

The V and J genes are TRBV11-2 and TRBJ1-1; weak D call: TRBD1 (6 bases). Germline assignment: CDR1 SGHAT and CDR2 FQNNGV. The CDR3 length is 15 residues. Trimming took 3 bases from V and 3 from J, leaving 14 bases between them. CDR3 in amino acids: CASSFSGGRYTEAFF. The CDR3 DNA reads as TGTGCCAGCAGCTTTTCCGGGGGCCGATACACTGAAGCTTTCTTT. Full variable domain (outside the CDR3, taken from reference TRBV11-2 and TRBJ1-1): EAGVAQSPRYKIIEKRQSVAFWCNPISGHATLYWYQQILGQGPKLLIQFQNNGVVDDSQLPKDRFSAERLKGVDSTLKIQPAKLEDSAVYLCASSFSGGRYTEAFFGQGTRLTVV.

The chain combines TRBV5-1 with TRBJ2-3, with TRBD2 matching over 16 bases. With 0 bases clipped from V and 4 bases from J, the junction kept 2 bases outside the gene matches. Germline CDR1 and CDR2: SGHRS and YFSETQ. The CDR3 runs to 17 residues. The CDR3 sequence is CASSLVGLAGGADTQYF. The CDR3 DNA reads TGCGCCAGCAGCTTGGTGGGACTAGCGGGAGGGGCAGATACGCAGTATTTT.

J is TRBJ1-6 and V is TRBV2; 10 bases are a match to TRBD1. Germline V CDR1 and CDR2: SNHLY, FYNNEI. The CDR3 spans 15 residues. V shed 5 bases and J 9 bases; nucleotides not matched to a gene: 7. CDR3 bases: TGTGCCAGCAGTTCCCGGGACAGGGGTAGTTCACCCCTCCACTTT. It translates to CASSSRDRGSSPLHF.

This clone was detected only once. The CDR3 loop is CASHQGVLSTDTQYF. CDR3 coding DNA: TGTGCCAGCCACCAGGGGGTTTTATCCACAGATACGCAGTATTTT. The chain has TRBV19 and TRBJ2-3; 7 nucleotides match TRBD1. The CDR3 is 15 residues long. The germline gives CDR1 LNHDA, CDR2 SQIVND (reference sequence). With V trimmed by 9 bases and J by 2 bases, 11 bases remained unmatched.

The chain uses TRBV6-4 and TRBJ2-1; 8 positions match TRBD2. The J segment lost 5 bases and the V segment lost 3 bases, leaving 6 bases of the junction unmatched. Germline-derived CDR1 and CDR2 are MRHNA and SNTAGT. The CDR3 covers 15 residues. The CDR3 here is CASSEKAGANNEQFF. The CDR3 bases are TGTGCCAGCAGTGAGAAAGCGGGAGCCAACAATGAGCAGTTCTTC.

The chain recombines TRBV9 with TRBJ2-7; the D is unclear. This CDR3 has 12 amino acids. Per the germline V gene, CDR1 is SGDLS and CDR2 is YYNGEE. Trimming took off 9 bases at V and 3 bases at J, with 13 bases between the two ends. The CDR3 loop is CAKPRPDYEQYF. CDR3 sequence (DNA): TGTGCCAAACCCCGCCCGGACTACGAGCAGTACTTC. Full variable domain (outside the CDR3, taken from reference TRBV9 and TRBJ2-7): DSGVTQTPKHLITATGQRVTLRCSPRSGDLSVYWYQQSLDQGLQFLIQYYNGEERAKGNILERFSAQQFPDLHSELNLSSLELGDSALYFCAKPRPDYEQYFGPGTRLTVT.

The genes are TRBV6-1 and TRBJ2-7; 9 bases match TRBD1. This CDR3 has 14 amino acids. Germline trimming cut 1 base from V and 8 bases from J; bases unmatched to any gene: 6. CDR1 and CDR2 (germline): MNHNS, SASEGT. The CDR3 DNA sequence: TGTGCCAGCAGTGAAGGGACAGGGGCATCCAAGCAGTACTTC. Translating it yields CASSEGTGASKQYF.

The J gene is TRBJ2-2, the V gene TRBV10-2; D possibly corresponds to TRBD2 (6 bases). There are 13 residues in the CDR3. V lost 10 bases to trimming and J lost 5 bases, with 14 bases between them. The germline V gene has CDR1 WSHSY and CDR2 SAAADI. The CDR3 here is CATGGPRTGELFF. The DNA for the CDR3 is TGCGCCACCGGAGGGCCGAGGACCGGGGAGCTGTTTTTT.

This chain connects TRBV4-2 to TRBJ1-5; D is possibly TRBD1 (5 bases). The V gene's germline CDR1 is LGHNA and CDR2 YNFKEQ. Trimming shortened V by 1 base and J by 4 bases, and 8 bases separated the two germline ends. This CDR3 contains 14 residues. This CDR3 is CASSQGDGNQPQHF. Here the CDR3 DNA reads TGTGCCAGCAGCCAAGGGGACGGAAATCAGCCCCAGCATTTT.

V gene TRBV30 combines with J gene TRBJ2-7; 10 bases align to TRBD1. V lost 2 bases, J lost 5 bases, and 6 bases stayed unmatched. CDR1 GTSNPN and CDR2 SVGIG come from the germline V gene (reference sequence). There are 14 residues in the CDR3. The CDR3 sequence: CAWSPGQGIHEQYF. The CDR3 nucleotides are TGTGCCTGGAGTCCGGGACAGGGGATCCACGAGCAGTACTTC.

CDR3 sequence: CASSLRAYNEQFF. For the CDR3, the DNA is TGTGCCAGCAGTTTACGGGCTTACAATGAGCAGTTCTTC. The chain couples TRBV12-3 or TRBV12-4 to TRBJ2-1; D gene uncertain. The CDR3 consists of 13 residues. V was pared by 2 bases and J by 4 bases, with 6 bases between.

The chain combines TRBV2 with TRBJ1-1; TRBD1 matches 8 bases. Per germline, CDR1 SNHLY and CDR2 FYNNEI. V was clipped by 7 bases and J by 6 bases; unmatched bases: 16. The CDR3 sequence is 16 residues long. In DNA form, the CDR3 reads TGTGCCAGCAATTCGCTTGAGGACAGGGTGGTCCCTGAAGCTTTCTTT. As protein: CASNSLEDRVVPEAFF.

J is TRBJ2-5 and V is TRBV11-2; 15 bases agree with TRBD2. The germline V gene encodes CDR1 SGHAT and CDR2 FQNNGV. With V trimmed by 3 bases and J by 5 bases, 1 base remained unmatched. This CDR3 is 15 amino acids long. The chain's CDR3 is CASSLGTSGGETQYF. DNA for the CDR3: TGTGCCAGCAGCTTGGGGACTAGCGGGGGGGAGACCCAGTACTTC.

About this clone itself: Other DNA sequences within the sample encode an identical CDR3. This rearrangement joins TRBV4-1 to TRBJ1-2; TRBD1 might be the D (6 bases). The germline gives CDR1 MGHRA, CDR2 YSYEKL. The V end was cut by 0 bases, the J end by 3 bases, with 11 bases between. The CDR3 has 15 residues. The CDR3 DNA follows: TGCGCCAGCAGCCAAGATCGGGGGCGCGACTATGGCTACACCTTC. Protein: CASSQDRGRDYGYTF.

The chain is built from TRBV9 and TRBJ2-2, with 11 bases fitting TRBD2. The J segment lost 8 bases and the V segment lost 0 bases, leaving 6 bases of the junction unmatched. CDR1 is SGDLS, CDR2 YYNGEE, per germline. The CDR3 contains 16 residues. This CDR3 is CASSVVTSGSGGELFF. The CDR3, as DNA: TGTGCCAGCAGCGTAGTAACTAGCGGGAGCGGGGGGGAGCTGTTTTTT.

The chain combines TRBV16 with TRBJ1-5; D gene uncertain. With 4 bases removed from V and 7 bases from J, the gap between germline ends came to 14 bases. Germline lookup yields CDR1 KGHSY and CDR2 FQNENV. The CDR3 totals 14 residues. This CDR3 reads CASSPGAVTQPQHF. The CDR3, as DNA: TGTGCCAGCAGCCCCGGAGCAGTCACCCAGCCCCAGCATTTT.

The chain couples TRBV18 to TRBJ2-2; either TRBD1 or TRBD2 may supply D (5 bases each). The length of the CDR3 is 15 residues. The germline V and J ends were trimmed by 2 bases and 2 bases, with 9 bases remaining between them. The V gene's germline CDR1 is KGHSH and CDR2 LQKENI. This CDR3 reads CASSPLGPNTGELFF. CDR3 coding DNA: TGTGCCAGCTCACCATTGGGACCAAACACCGGGGAGCTGTTTTTT.

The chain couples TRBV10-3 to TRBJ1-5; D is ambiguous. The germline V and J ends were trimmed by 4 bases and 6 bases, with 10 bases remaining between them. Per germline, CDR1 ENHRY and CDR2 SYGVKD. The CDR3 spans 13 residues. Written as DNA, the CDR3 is TGTGCCATCAGTGGTCAGAGAAGTCAGCCCCAGCATTTT. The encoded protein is CAISGQRSQPQHF.

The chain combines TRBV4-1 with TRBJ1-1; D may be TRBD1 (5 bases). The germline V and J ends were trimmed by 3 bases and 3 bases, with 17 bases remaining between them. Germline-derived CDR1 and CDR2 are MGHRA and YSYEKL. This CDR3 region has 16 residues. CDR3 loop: CASSHYSEGPHTEAFF. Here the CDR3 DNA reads TGCGCCAGCAGCCATTACTCCGAGGGGCCGCACACTGAAGCTTTCTTT.

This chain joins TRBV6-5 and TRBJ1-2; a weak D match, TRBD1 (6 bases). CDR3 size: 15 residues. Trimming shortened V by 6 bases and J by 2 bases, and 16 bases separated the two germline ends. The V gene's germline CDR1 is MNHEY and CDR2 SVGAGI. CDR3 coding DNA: TGTGCCAGCAGGAGCTCAGGGGCCACCAACTATGGCTACACCTTC. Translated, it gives CASRSSGATNYGYTF.

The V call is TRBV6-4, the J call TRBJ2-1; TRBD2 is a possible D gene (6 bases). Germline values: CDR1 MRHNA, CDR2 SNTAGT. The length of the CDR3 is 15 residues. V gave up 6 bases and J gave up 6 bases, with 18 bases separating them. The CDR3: CASRVEASVGNEQFF. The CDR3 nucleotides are TGTGCCAGCAGAGTGGAGGCTAGCGTAGGCAATGAGCAGTTCTTC.

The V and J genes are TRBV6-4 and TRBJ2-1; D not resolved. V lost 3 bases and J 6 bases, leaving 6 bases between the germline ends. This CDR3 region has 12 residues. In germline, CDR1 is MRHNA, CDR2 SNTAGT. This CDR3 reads CASSETPNEQFF. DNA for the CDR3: TGTGCCAGCAGTGAAACCCCCAATGAGCAGTTCTTC.

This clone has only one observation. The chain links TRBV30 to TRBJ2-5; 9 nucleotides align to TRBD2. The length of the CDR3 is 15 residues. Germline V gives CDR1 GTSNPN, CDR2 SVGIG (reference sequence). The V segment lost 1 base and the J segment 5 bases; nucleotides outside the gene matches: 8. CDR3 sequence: CAWSALGAGGETQYF. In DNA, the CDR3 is TGTGCCTGGAGTGCCCTAGGCGCGGGGGGGGAGACCCAGTACTTC.

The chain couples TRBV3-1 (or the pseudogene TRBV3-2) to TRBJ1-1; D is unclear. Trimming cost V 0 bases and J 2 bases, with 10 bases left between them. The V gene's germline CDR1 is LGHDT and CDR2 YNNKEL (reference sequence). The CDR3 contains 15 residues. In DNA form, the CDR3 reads TGTGCCAGCAGCCAAGATTATGGCGCAAACACTGAAGCTTTCTTT. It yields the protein CASSQDYGANTEAFF.

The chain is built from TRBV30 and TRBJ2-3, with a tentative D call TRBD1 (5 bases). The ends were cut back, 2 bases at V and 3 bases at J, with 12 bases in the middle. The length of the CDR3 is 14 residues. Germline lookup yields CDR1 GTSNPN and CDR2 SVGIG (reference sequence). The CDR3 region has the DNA TGTGCCTGGAGTACAGGTATGGGGACAGATACGCAGTATTTT. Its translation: CAWSTGMGTDTQYF.

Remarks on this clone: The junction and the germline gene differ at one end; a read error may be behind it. CDR3 loop: CATSDLLGWDRVPEYKSTYGQYF. The DNA for the CDR3 is TGTGCCACCAGTGATTTATTGGGTTGGGACAGGGTTCCGGAATATAAATCCACCTACGGGCAGTACTTC. The chain is built from TRBV24-1 and TRBJ2-7, with TRBD1 matching over 9 bases. Germline V gene data show CDR1 as KGHDR and CDR2 as SFDVKD. This CDR3 contains 23 residues.